This is a list of T cell receptor beta chains from one sample in a study of T cells in Graves' hyperthyroidism and ophthalmopathy. One entry per CDR3 protein results from TCRdb running MiXCR on the multiplex PCR reads. The sample holds around 210,000 distinct CDR3 sequences; less than 20% are singletons and the top ten take about half. The source material was blood. These receptors were obtained from a woman between 50 and 59 years old with Graves' hyperthyroidism. Each CDR3 is given with its conserved first and last residue. A D gene is named only where the DNA matches it firmly. Size tells how often a clone was seen (once, few, many) or the class of an expanded clone, and some rows leave it out.

j_gene: TRBJ1-1; abundance: many; d_gene: TRBD1; v_gene: TRBV28; CDR3aa: CASNGGTVGAFF; CDR3nt: TGTGCCAGCAACGGGGGGACAGTTGGGGCTTTCTTT
j_gene: TRBJ2-3; abundance: NA; d_gene: NA; v_gene: TRBV15; CDR3aa: CATSTGDRDTQYF; CDR3nt: TGTGCCACCAGCACTGGGGATAGGGATACGCAGTATTTT
j_gene: TRBJ2-7; abundance: NA; d_gene: TRBD2; v_gene: TRBV5-1; CDR3aa: CASSSRRTSGGSSYEQYF; CDR3nt: TGCGCCAGCAGCTCCCGCCGGACTAGCGGAGGGAGTTCCTACGAGCAGTACTTC
j_gene: TRBJ2-3; abundance: few; d_gene: NA; v_gene: TRBV27; CDR3aa: CASWIADTQYF; CDR3nt: TGTGCCAGCTGGATAGCGGATACGCAGTATTTT
j_gene: TRBJ2-1; abundance: few; d_gene: NA; v_gene: TRBV19; CDR3aa: CASSKQKGGSYNEQFF; CDR3nt: TGTGCCAGTAGTAAACAAAAAGGTGGATCCTACAATGAGCAGTTCTTC
j_gene: TRBJ2-3; abundance: NA; d_gene: TRBD1; v_gene: TRBV9; CDR3aa: CASSARQRQGSADTQYF; CDR3nt: TGTGCCAGCAGCGCCCGCCAAAGACAGGGGTCGGCAGATACGCAGTATTTT
j_gene: TRBJ2-3; abundance: NA; d_gene: NA; v_gene: TRBV7-2; CDR3aa: CASSLGLGTSTDTQYF; CDR3nt: TGTGCCAGCAGCCTAGGACTCGGGACTAGCACAGATACGCAGTATTTT
j_gene: TRBJ2-7; abundance: many; d_gene: NA; v_gene: TRBV3-1; CDR3aa: CASSQDRIGEQYF; CDR3nt: TGTGCCAGCAGCCAAGACAGGATTGGGGAGCAGTACTTC
j_gene: TRBJ1-1; abundance: NA; d_gene: NA; v_gene: TRBV6-5; CDR3aa: CASSYSKLGVDTEAFF; CDR3nt: TGTGCCAGCAGTTACTCGAAACTCGGCGTTGACACTGAAGCTTTCTTT
j_gene: TRBJ1-1; abundance: many; d_gene: NA; v_gene: TRBV7-9; CDR3aa: CAGHSSNTEAFF; CDR3nt: TGTGCCGGTCACAGCTCTAACACTGAAGCTTTCTTT
j_gene: TRBJ2-7; abundance: many; d_gene: TRBD1; v_gene: TRBV11-2; CDR3aa: CASSRGGQGLYEQYF; CDR3nt: TGTGCCAGCAGCCGAGGGGGCCAGGGGCTGTACGAGCAGTACTTC
j_gene: TRBJ2-1; abundance: many; d_gene: TRBD2; v_gene: TRBV11-2; CDR3aa: CASSLGFRGGNNQQFF; CDR3nt: TGTGCCAGCAGCTTAGGCTTCCGGGGGGGAAACAATCAGCAGTTCTTC
j_gene: TRBJ2-5; abundance: few; d_gene: NA; v_gene: TRBV6-2/TRBV6-3; CDR3aa: CASSYNLDAVWETQYF; CDR3nt: TGTGCCAGCAGTTATAACCTGGACGCCGTTTGGGAGACCCAGTACTTC
j_gene: TRBJ1-5; abundance: many; d_gene: NA; v_gene: TRBV3-1; CDR3aa: CASSQGGGREPQHF; CDR3nt: TGTGCCAGCAGCCAAGGGGGAGGGAGGGAGCCCCAGCATTTT
j_gene: TRBJ1-5; abundance: once; d_gene: NA; v_gene: TRBV5-1; CDR3aa: CASSPGHQTGNQPQHF; CDR3nt: TGCGCCAGCAGCCCGGGACACCAAACTGGTAATCAGCCCCAGCATTTT
j_gene: TRBJ2-7; abundance: few; d_gene: TRBD1; v_gene: TRBV12-3/TRBV12-4; CDR3aa: CASRPSGGVPYEQYF; CDR3nt: TGTGCCAGCAGACCCTCAGGGGGCGTCCCCTACGAGCAGTACTTC
j_gene: TRBJ2-1; abundance: many; d_gene: TRBD1; v_gene: TRBV5-1; CDR3aa: CASELDRDNEQFF; CDR3nt: TGCGCCAGCGAATTGGACAGGGATAATGAGCAGTTCTTC
j_gene: TRBJ2-5; abundance: once; d_gene: NA; v_gene: TRBV9; CDR3aa: CASSAERHLKETQYF; CDR3nt: TGTGCCAGCAGCGCCGAAAGGCACCTCAAAGAGACCCAGTACTTC
j_gene: TRBJ2-7; abundance: NA; d_gene: NA; v_gene: TRBV27; CDR3aa: CASSTRDGPYEQYF; CDR3nt: TGTGCCAGCAGTACCCGGGACGGACCCTACGAGCAGTACTTC
j_gene: TRBJ2-3; abundance: few; d_gene: TRBD2; v_gene: TRBV19; CDR3aa: CATRTSGGRSTDTQYF; CDR3nt: TGTGCCACAAGGACTAGCGGGGGCCGCAGCACAGATACGCAGTATTTT
j_gene: TRBJ2-1; abundance: NA; d_gene: TRBD2; v_gene: TRBV3-1; CDR3aa: CASRGSGSKHNEQFF; CDR3nt: TGTGCCAGCAGGGGTAGCGGGAGCAAGCACAATGAGCAGTTCTTC
j_gene: TRBJ1-2; abundance: few; d_gene: TRBD1; v_gene: TRBV7-2; CDR3aa: CASSMGQGLDGYTF; CDR3nt: TGTGCCAGCAGCATGGGACAGGGGCTCGATGGCTACACCTTC
j_gene: TRBJ2-1; abundance: many; d_gene: TRBD2; v_gene: TRBV12-3/TRBV12-4; CDR3aa: CATGGTSGSWEQFF; CDR3nt: TGTGCCACCGGGGGGACTAGCGGGAGTTGGGAGCAGTTCTTC
j_gene: TRBJ2-1; abundance: NA; d_gene: TRBD2; v_gene: TRBV27; CDR3aa: CASSWSGAGYNEQFF; CDR3nt: TGTGCCAGCAGTTGGAGCGGGGCGGGCTACAATGAGCAGTTCTTC
j_gene: TRBJ2-3; abundance: many; d_gene: NA; v_gene: TRBV2; CDR3aa: CASRGGAGVSTDTQYF; CDR3nt: TGTGCCAGCAGAGGAGGAGCGGGCGTTAGCACAGATACGCAGTATTTT
j_gene: TRBJ1-1; abundance: many; d_gene: TRBD1; v_gene: TRBV6-1; CDR3aa: CASSFGQVEAFF; CDR3nt: TGTGCCAGCAGTTTCGGACAGGTGGAAGCTTTCTTT
j_gene: TRBJ1-1; abundance: many; d_gene: TRBD1; v_gene: TRBV12-3/TRBV12-4; CDR3aa: CASSRQGLGTEAFF; CDR3nt: TGTGCCAGCAGTCGACAGGGGCTGGGCACTGAAGCTTTCTTT
j_gene: TRBJ2-6; abundance: many; d_gene: NA; v_gene: TRBV11-2; CDR3aa: CASSPGVANVLTF; CDR3nt: TGTGCCAGCAGTCCAGGGGTTGCCAACGTCCTGACTTTC
j_gene: TRBJ1-1; abundance: many; d_gene: NA; v_gene: TRBV27; CDR3aa: CASRRLNTEAFF; CDR3nt: TGTGCCAGCAGGAGATTGAACACTGAAGCTTTCTTT
j_gene: TRBJ2-7; abundance: few; d_gene: TRBD1; v_gene: TRBV20-1; CDR3aa: CSARVGTARSEQYF; CDR3nt: TGCAGTGCTAGAGTAGGGACAGCCAGGAGCGAGCAGTACTTC
j_gene: TRBJ2-2; abundance: NA; d_gene: NA; v_gene: TRBV11-3; CDR3aa: CASSFLSNTGELFF; CDR3nt: TGTGCCAGCAGCTTTCTGTCGAACACCGGGGAGCTGTTTTTT
j_gene: TRBJ2-1; abundance: many; d_gene: NA; v_gene: TRBV7-9; CDR3aa: CASSFWQGAYNEQFF; CDR3nt: TGTGCCAGCAGCTTTTGGCAGGGTGCGTACAATGAGCAGTTCTTC
j_gene: TRBJ2-2; abundance: NA; d_gene: TRBD2; v_gene: TRBV6-1; CDR3aa: CASRLGLLNTGELFF; CDR3nt: TGTGCCAGCAGGTTGGGACTACTGAACACCGGGGAGCTGTTTTTT
j_gene: TRBJ2-7; abundance: NA; d_gene: TRBD2; v_gene: TRBV5-1; CDR3aa: CASSGSGSGRLDEQYF; CDR3nt: TGCGCCAGCAGCGGCAGTGGTAGCGGGAGACTTGACGAGCAGTACTTC
j_gene: TRBJ2-5; abundance: many; d_gene: TRBD1; v_gene: TRBV7-9; CDR3aa: CASSLSGTGIQETQYF; CDR3nt: TGTGCCAGCAGCCTATCCGGGACAGGGATCCAAGAGACCCAGTACTTC
j_gene: TRBJ1-2; abundance: many; d_gene: NA; v_gene: TRBV20-1; CDR3aa: CSASAQAGDGYTF; CDR3nt: TGCAGTGCTAGTGCTCAGGCGGGCGATGGCTACACCTTC